One and the same sample provided the 24 T cell receptor beta chains below, sequenced in a study of cytomegalovirus exposure and HLA in healthy donors. The PCR was carried out with 60 Vbeta primers and 13 Jbeta primers. Using immunoSEQ multiplex PCR, the repertoire was profiled, and TCRdb retains in-frame clones only, with some absent. The sample lists approximately 140,000 clones, about 85% seen once, with 3.5% to 4.5% in the top ten. Sample: PBMCs. These receptors originate from a human donor in good health.

This clone was observed a single time. The J gene is TRBJ1-1, the V gene TRBV6-4; D remains ambiguous. This CDR3 is 15 amino acids long. V lost 4 bases, J lost 4 bases, and 16 bases lay in between. The germline CDR1 and CDR2 sequences are MRHNA and SNTAGT. DNA for the CDR3: TGTGCCAGCAGTGCCGAGGTTAGTCGGGTCACTGAAGCTTTCTTT. It is translated as CASSAEVSRVTEAFF.

This chain connects TRBV6-4 to TRBJ2-1, with TRBD1 matching over 9 bases. The CDR3 totals 14 residues. Germline V CDR1 and CDR2: MRHNA, SNTAGT. Losses at the gene ends were 5 bases for V and 8 bases for J; bases not matched to a gene: 7. Written as DNA, the CDR3 is TGTGCCAGCAGTCGAACAGGGGGCATGGATGAGCAGTTCTTC. Its translation: CASSRTGGMDEQFF.

This clone was observed a handful of times. The chain is built from TRBV5-1 and TRBJ1-5; D perhaps matches TRBD1 (5 bases). Germline V gives CDR1 SGHRS, CDR2 YFSETQ. V lost 7 bases and J lost 2, with 19 bases in between. This CDR3 contains 16 residues. In nucleotides, the CDR3 is TGCGCCAGCTCTCCCACCGGGACTGCCGGCAATCAGCCCCAGCATTTT. Amino acid sequence: CASSPTGTAGNQPQHF. The variable domain in full, with the rest retrieved from reference TRBV5-1 and TRBJ1-5, is KAGVTQTPRYLIKTRGQQVTLSCSPISGHRSVSWYQQTPGQGLQFLFEYFSETQRNKGNFPGRFSGRQFSNSRSEMNVSTLELGDSALYLCASSPTGTAGNQPQHFGDGTRLSIL.

This chain uses TRBV9 with TRBJ2-2, with 8 bases fitting TRBD1. The V segment lost 0 bases and the J segment 4 bases; nucleotides outside the gene matches: 5. CDR3 size: 16 residues. Germline-derived CDR1 and CDR2 are SGDLS and YYNGEE. CDR3 in DNA: TGTGCCAGCAGCGTAGTGACAGGGGCCCTCACCGGGGAGCTGTTTTTT. Encoded protein: CASSVVTGALTGELFF.

V and J are TRBV15 and TRBJ1-3, with no clear D. The CDR3 spans 16 residues. Per the germline V gene, CDR1 is LNHNV and CDR2 is YYDKDF (reference sequence). With 0 bases removed from V and 0 bases from J, the gap between germline ends came to 9 bases. CDR3 residues: CATSRDRLGSGNTIYF. As DNA, the CDR3 is TGTGCCACCAGCAGAGACCGCCTAGGCTCTGGAAACACCATATATTTT. Based on the CDR3 plus reference TRBV15 and TRBJ1-3, the full variable domain is DAMVIQNPRYQVTQFGKPVTLSCSQTLNHNVMYWYQQKSSQAPKLLFHYYDKDFNNEADTPDNFQSRRPNTSFCFLDIRSPGLGDTAMYLCATSRDRLGSGNTIYFGEGSWLTVV.

The gene calls are TRBV7-6 and TRBJ2-2; 8 bases are shared with TRBD2. The CDR3 loop spans 14 amino acids. The germline CDR1 and CDR2 sequences are SGHVS and FNYEAQ. CDR3 DNA sequence: TGTGCTGCGGGGGGCCAAATCAACACCGGGGAGCTGTTTTTT. This gives the protein CAAGGQINTGELFF.

The V gene is TRBV30, the J gene TRBJ1-2, with a possible D match to TRBD1 (5 bases). Germline lookup yields CDR1 GTSNPN and CDR2 SVGIG (reference sequence). CDR3 length equals 12 residues. V was cut by 7 bases and J by 6 bases, with 15 bases left in between. This CDR3 is CASSGSGNGYTF. CDR3 DNA: TGTGCCTCCTCCGGTTCAGGGAATGGCTACACCTTC.

The V call is TRBV6-1, the J call TRBJ1-2; 10 nucleotides line up with TRBD1. V was pared by 5 bases and J by 8 bases, with 8 bases of the junction left unmatched. The germline CDR1 and CDR2 sequences are MNHNS and SASEGT. There are 14 residues in the CDR3. The CDR3 DNA reads as TGTGCCAGCAGTCGACGACAGGGGGCGAAGGGCTACACCTTC. Translating gives CASSRRQGAKGYTF.

The V call is TRBV18, the J call TRBJ1-4; D not certain. Trimming pared 4 bases from V and 0 bases from J, leaving 9 bases between. Germline CDR1 reads KGHSH; CDR2 reads LQKENI. This CDR3 spans 15 amino acids. CDR3 protein: CASSRTPTTNEKLFF. CDR3 DNA: TGTGCCAGCTCACGCACTCCCACAACTAATGAAAAACTGTTTTTT.

This chain connects TRBV27 to TRBJ2-1, with TRBD2 matching over 7 bases. Trimming at V came to 3 bases and at J to 5 bases, leaving 10 bases not matched to a gene. Germline V gives CDR1 MNHEY, CDR2 SMNVEV (reference sequence). The CDR3 is made up of 16 amino acids. This CDR3 reads CASSFRGGGADNEQFF. Here the CDR3 DNA reads TGTGCCAGCAGTTTTAGGGGCGGGGGTGCTGACAATGAGCAGTTCTTC.

This chain links TRBV7-9 with TRBJ1-2; D is possibly TRBD1 (6 bases). Per the germline V gene, CDR1 is SEHNR and CDR2 is FQNEAQ (reference sequence). CDR3 length equals 14 residues. The V end was cut by 5 bases, the J end by 7 bases, with 17 bases between. The chain's CDR3 is CASSPYRDGSGYTF. CDR3 nucleotide sequence: TGTGCCAGCAGCCCGTACAGGGATGGGAGTGGCTACACCTTC.

This clone has a handful of counts. The genes are TRBV6-1 and TRBJ1-2; tentative D call: TRBD1 (5 bases). CDR1 is MNHNS and CDR2 is SASEGT in the germline V gene. Trimming took off 2 bases at V and 5 bases at J, with 18 bases between the two ends. The CDR3 contains 16 residues. The CDR3 region is CASSETFLDTLYGYTF. The DNA for the CDR3 is TGTGCCAGCAGTGAAACGTTCTTGGACACCCTATATGGCTACACCTTC.

This clone was seen a few times. The V call is TRBV5-6, the J call TRBJ2-1, with a possible D match to TRBD2 (6 bases). The CDR3 is 16 amino acids. Germline V gene sequence: CDR1 SGHDT, CDR2 YYEEEE. The V end lost 4 bases, the J end lost 6 bases, and 20 bases lay between the germline ends. Here the CDR3 reads CASSHTYWGVGNEQFF. CDR3 sequence (DNA): TGTGCCAGCAGCCATACCTATTGGGGGGTTGGCAATGAGCAGTTCTTC.

The chain joins TRBV27 to TRBJ2-4; a weak D match, TRBD2 (6 bases). This CDR3 contains 18 residues. Germline assignment: CDR1 MNHEY and CDR2 SMNVEV (reference sequence). Trimming cost V 6 bases and J 0 bases, with 21 bases left between them. CDR3 protein: CASSPREGLIEAKNIQYF. The CDR3, as DNA: TGTGCCAGCAGCCCGCGGGAAGGGCTGATTGAAGCCAAAAACATTCAGTACTTC.

The chain couples TRBV28 to TRBJ2-7, with 9 positions matching TRBD2. Germline V gene sequence: CDR1 MDHEN, CDR2 SYDVKM. V trimming: 3 bases; J trimming: 6 bases; junction bases outside the gene matches: 9. The CDR3 has 15 amino acids. The CDR3 spells CASSFHSGSVVEQYF. The CDR3 DNA sequence: TGTGCCAGCAGTTTCCATAGCGGGAGTGTCGTCGAGCAGTACTTC. Filled out from reference TRBV28 and TRBJ2-7, the complete variable domain reads DVKVTQSSRYLVKRTGEKVFLECVQDMDHENMFWYRQDPGLGLRLIYFSYDVKMKEKGDIPEGYSVSREKKERFSLILESASTNQTSMYLCASSFHSGSVVEQYFGPGTRLTVT.

The chain is built from TRBV7-9 and TRBJ2-7; tentatively, D is TRBD1 (6 bases). The length of the CDR3 is 15 residues. Trimming stripped 4 bases from V and 3 bases from J, with 16 bases between. The germline V gene has CDR1 SEHNR and CDR2 FQNEAQ (reference sequence). In DNA, the CDR3 is TGTGCCAGCAGCTCTAACAGGGCGCCAGACTACGAGCAGTACTTC. This gives the protein CASSSNRAPDYEQYF.

The CDR3 sequence is CASSRRGSYNEQFF. In DNA form, the CDR3 reads TGTGCCAGCAGCAGGCGGGGCTCCTACAATGAGCAGTTCTTC. This rearrangement joins TRBV11-3 to TRBJ2-1, with D perhaps matching TRBD2 (6 bases). Germline CDR1 SGHNT, CDR2 YENEEA. The CDR3 length is 14 residues. V was cut by 5 bases and J by 0 bases, with 8 bases left in between.

The chain links TRBV29-1 to TRBJ2-7; TRBD1 might be the D (6 bases). CDR1 SQVTM and CDR2 ANQGSEA come from the germline V gene. Between the trimmed V and J ends, which lost 4 bases and 5 bases, there was a span of 9 bases. The CDR3 loop spans 11 amino acids. The DNA for the CDR3 is TGCAGCGTTGTTAAGGGGGACGAGCAGTACTTC. Translation: CSVVKGDEQYF.

The chain employs TRBV29-1 and TRBJ2-1; D ambiguous. The V gene lost 5 bases and the J gene lost 5 bases, with 7 bases spanning the gap. This CDR3 spans 11 amino acids. The germline V gene encodes CDR1 SQVTM and CDR2 ANQGSEA. The CDR3 reads CSVRRNNEQFF. The CDR3 DNA follows: TGCAGCGTTAGGAGAAACAATGAGCAGTTCTTC.

The genes are TRBV10-1 and TRBJ2-3; D unclear. This CDR3 is 11 amino acids long. V was clipped by 7 bases and J by 2 bases, with 4 bases between them. CDR1 WNHNN and CDR2 SYGVQD come from the germline V gene (reference sequence). CDR3 DNA: TGCGCCAGCACCGTCACAGATACGCAGTATTTT. Protein product: CASTVTDTQYF.

The chain links TRBV7-9 to TRBJ1-2; D gene unclear. Trimming shortened V by 3 bases and J by 6 bases, and 17 bases separated the two germline ends. Germline values: CDR1 SEHNR, CDR2 FQNEAQ (reference sequence). The CDR3 runs to 15 residues. CDR3 DNA: TGTGCCAGCAGCTTGAGCCGCTTAGAAACGAATGGCTACACCTTC. It translates to CASSLSRLETNGYTF. Full variable domain (rest looked up from reference TRBV7-9 and TRBJ1-2): DTGVSQNPRHKITKRGQNVTFRCDPISEHNRLYWYRQTLGQGPEFLTYFQNEAQLEKSRLLSDRFSAERPKGSFSTLEIQRTEQGDSAMYLCASSLSRLETNGYTFGSGTRLTVV.

This chain links TRBV6-5 with TRBJ1-5; 7 bases agree with TRBD1. V shed 6 bases, J shed 5 bases, and the junction held 4 bases outside the gene matches. Germline values: CDR1 MNHEY, CDR2 SVGAGI. This CDR3 has 13 amino acids. CDR3 in DNA: TGTGCCAGCAGGATAGACAGGGATCAGCCCCAGCATTTT. Amino acids: CASRIDRDQPQHF.

This clone has only a few counts. The CDR3 DNA follows: TGTGCCTGGAGGGCCCCAGGGCGAGAGACCCAGTACTTC. Protein product: CAWRAPGRETQYF. This sequence joins TRBV30 and TRBJ2-5, with a weak D call TRBD1 (5 bases). Germline CDR1 and CDR2: GTSNPN and SVGIG (reference sequence). This CDR3 comprises 13 residues. Trimming cost V 3 bases and J 4 bases, with 12 bases left between them.

V and J are TRBV19 and TRBJ2-3; perhaps TRBD2 as D (5 bases). This CDR3 region has 17 residues. V was trimmed by 1 base and J by 2 bases, leaving 16 bases between them. Germline V lookup: CDR1 LNHDA, CDR2 SQIVND (reference sequence). CDR3 in DNA: TGTGCCAGTAGTATAGCCTCAGTGCTAGCCTCCACAGATACGCAGTATTTT. Its translation is CASSIASVLASTDTQYF.